The source of this T cell receptor (beta chain) is a study of T cell repertoires in cytomegalovirus infection. Across the study: An indication of both CMV infection and matching HLA type came from public TCR beta signatures. Study-level results: The cumulative frequency of public TCR beta families identified carriers of CMV plus the relevant HLA. The study found HLA-C-restricted CMV-specific TCR beta clonotypes dominating the ex vivo response.

From germline, CDR1 is LNHDA and CDR2 SQIVND (reference sequence). V lost 7 bases and J 0 bases, leaving 19 bases between the germline ends. This CDR3 has 17 amino acids. TCRdb called the reads again in MiXCR, with one record for every CDR3 protein. Found here are 100,000 to 150,000 distinct CDR3 sequences, approximately 8.8% of them singletons; the top ten hold about 9.4%. This clonotype was found many times. Its antigen is unidentified. This TCR came from a human donor in good health (CMV status not recorded). Some clones in this sample may be carry-over from other donors' samples. Sequenced material: PBMCs. The gene calls are TRBV19 and TRBJ2-4, with D maybe TRBD2 (5 bases). CDR3 sequence reads: CASKPGAMGRAKNIQYF. The CDR3 DNA follows: TGTGCCAGTAAGCCGGGCGCGATGGGGAGAGCCAAAAACATTCAGTACTTC. Drawing the rest from reference TRBV19 and TRBJ2-4, the complete variable domain is DGGITQSPKYLFRKEGQNVTLSCEQNLNHDAMYWYRQDPGQGLRLIYYSQIVNDFQKGDIAEGYSVSREKKESFPLTVTSAQKNPTAFYLCASKPGAMGRAKNIQYFGAGTRLSVL.